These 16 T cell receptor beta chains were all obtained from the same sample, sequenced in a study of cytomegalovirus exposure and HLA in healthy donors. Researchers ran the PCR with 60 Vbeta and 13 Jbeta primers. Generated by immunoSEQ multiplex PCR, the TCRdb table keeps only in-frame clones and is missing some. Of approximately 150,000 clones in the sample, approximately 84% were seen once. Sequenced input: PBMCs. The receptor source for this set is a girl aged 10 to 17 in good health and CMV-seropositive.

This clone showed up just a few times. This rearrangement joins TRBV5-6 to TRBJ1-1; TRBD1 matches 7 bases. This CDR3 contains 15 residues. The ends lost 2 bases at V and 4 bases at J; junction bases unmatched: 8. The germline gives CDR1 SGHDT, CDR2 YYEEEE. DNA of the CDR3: TGTGCCAGCAGCTTCTTAACAGGGGCCGCCACTGAAGCTTTCTTT. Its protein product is CASSFLTGAATEAFF.

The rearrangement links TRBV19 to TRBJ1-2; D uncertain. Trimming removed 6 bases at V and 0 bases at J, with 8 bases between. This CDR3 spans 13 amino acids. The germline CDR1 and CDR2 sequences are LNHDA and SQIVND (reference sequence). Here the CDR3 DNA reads TGTGCCAGTAGCCCCCGAGCTAACTATGGCTACACCTTC. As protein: CASSPRANYGYTF.

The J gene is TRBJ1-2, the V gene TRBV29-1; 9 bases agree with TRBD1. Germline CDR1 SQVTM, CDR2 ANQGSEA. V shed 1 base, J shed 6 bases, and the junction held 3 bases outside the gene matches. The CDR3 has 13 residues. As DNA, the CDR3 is TGCAGCGTTGAAGCAACAGGGGGCCATGGCTACACCTTC. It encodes CSVEATGGHGYTF.

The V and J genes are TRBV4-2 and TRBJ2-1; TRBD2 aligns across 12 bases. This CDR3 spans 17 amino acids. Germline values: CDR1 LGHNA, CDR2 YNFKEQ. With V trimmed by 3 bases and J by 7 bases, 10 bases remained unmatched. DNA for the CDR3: TGTGCCAGCAGCCATTCGAATCTAGCGGGGGGGAAGAATGAGCAGTTCTTC. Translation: CASSHSNLAGGKNEQFF.

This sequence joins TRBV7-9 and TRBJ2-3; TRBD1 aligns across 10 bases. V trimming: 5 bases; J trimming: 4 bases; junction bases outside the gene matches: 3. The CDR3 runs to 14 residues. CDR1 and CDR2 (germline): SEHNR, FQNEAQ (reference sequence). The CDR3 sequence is CASSPGQGADTQYF. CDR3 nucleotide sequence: TGTGCCAGCAGCCCCGGACAGGGGGCAGATACGCAGTATTTT.

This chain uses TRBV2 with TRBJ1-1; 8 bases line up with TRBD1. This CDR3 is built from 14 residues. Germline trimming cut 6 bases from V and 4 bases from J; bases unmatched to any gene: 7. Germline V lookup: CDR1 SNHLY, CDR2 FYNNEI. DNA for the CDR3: TGTGCCAGCAGAGGACAGGGTGGGAGCACTGAAGCTTTCTTT. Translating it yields CASRGQGGSTEAFF.

For the CDR3, the DNA is TGTGCCAGTAGTATCTGGGGGCCTACAGATACGCAGTATTTT. Protein sequence: CASSIWGPTDTQYF. This sequence joins TRBV19 and TRBJ2-3; possible D gene TRBD1, 6 bases. Germline lookup yields CDR1 LNHDA and CDR2 SQIVND (reference sequence). This CDR3 contains 14 residues. V lost 3 bases, J lost 3 bases, and 10 bases lay in between. Complete variable domain (other parts from reference TRBV19 and TRBJ2-3): DGGITQSPKYLFRKEGQNVTLSCEQNLNHDAMYWYRQDPGQGLRLIYYSQIVNDFQKGDIAEGYSVSREKKESFPLTVTSAQKNPTAFYLCASSIWGPTDTQYFGPGTRLTVL.

The chain's CDR3 is CATSRDVYTEAFF. In DNA form, the CDR3 reads TGTGCCACCAGCAGAGACGTTTACACTGAAGCTTTCTTT. The chain links TRBV15 to TRBJ1-1; D not certain. This CDR3 comprises 13 residues. The germline V and J ends were trimmed by 0 bases and 3 bases, with 5 bases remaining between them. The germline CDR1 and CDR2 sequences are LNHNV and YYDKDF (reference sequence).

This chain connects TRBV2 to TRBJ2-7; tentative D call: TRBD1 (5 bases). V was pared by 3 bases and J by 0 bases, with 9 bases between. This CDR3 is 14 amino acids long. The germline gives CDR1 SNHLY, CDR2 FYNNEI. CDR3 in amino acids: CASSEATGSYEQYF. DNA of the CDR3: TGTGCCAGCAGTGAGGCCACAGGCTCCTACGAGCAGTACTTC.

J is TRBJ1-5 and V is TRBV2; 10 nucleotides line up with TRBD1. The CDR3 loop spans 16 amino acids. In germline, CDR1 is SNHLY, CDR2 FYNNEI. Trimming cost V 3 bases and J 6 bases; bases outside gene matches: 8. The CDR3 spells CASSESGGQGFQPQHF. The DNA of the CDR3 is TGTGCCAGCAGTGAGTCGGGGGGACAGGGGTTTCAGCCCCAGCATTTT.

CDR3 region: CASSFKETQYF. DNA for the CDR3: TGCGCCAGCAGCTTTAAAGAGACCCAGTACTTC. V is TRBV5-1 and J is TRBJ2-5; no definite D call. From germline, CDR1 is SGHRS and CDR2 YFSETQ. CDR3 length equals 11 residues. V was trimmed by 2 bases and J by 3 bases, leaving 2 bases between them.

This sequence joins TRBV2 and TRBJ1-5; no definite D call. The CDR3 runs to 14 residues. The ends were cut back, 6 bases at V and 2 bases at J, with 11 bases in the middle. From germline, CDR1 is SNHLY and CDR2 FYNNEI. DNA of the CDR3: TGTGCCAGCAGATTGCCTCAGGGCAATCAGCCCCAGCATTTT. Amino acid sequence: CASRLPQGNQPQHF.

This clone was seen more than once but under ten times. DNA for the CDR3: TGTGCCAGCAGCTTGGGGACACGCTCGGAGCAGTTCTTC. Translating gives CASSLGTRSEQFF. The chain couples TRBV7-9 to TRBJ2-1; a weak D match, TRBD1 (6 bases). CDR1 is SEHNR, CDR2 FQNEAQ, per germline (reference sequence). Between the trimmed V and J ends, which lost 3 bases and 10 bases, there was a span of 13 bases. The CDR3 runs 13 residues.

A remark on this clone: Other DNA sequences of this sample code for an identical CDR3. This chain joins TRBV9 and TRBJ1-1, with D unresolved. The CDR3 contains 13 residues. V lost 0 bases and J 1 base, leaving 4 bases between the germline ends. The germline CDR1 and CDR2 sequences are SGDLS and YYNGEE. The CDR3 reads CASSVGRNTEAFF. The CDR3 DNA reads TGTGCCAGCAGCGTAGGTCGGAACACTGAAGCTTTCTTT.

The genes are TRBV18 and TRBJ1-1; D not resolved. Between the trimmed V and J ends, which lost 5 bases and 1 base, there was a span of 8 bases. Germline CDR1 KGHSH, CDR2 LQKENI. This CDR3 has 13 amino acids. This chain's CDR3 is CASSTGGNTEAFF. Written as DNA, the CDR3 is TGTGCCAGCTCAACGGGAGGGAACACTGAAGCTTTCTTT. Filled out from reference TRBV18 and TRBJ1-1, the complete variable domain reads NAGVMQNPRHLVRRRGQEARLRCSPMKGHSHVYWYRQLPEEGLKFMVYLQKENIIDESGMPKERFSAEFPKEGPSILRIQQVVRGDSAAYFCASSTGGNTEAFFGQGTRLTVV.

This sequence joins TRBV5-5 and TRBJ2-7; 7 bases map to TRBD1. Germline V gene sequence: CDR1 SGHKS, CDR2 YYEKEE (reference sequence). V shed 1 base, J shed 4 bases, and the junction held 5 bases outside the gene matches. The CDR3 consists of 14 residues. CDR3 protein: CASSLRGQMYEQYF. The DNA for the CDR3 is TGTGCCAGCAGCTTGCGGGGACAGATGTACGAGCAGTACTTC. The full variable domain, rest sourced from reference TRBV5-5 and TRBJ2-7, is DAGVTQSPTHLIKTRGQQVTLRCSPISGHKSVSWYQQVLGQGPQFIFQYYEKEERGRGNFPDRFSARQFPNYSSELNVNALLLGDSALYLCASSLRGQMYEQYFGPGTRLTVT.